The following is a TCR beta chain sequence with its context. Its antigen is not known. Additional DNA sequences in this sample encode the identical CDR3. Treatment of any kind had been given to no patient before thyroid surgery. These data are taken from a study of metastatic and nonmetastatic thyroid tumors. The wider study: Patients with malignant and benign thyroid disease provided blood and tumor or nodule tissue, whose repertoires were compared.

General observations from the study: Reported TCR beta diversity, measured in blood and tumor, was significantly higher for malignant thyroid tumors than for benign nodules.

In the authors' workflow: Using the CDR3 differences seen across clinicopathological groups, the authors built a distant-metastasis classifier for papillary thyroid cancer, which was meant to discriminate distant-metastatic patients. TCRdb re-called clones from the PCR reads using MiXCR. What appears here as the V and J calls and clone size reflects TCRdb's work, not the paper's. There are about 15,000 clones in the sample; about a third occur only once, and 9.5% to 11% lies in the top ten. V was cut by 2 bases and J by 1 base, with 5 bases left in between. CDR1 and CDR2 from the germline V gene are KGHSH and LQKENI. The CDR3 length is 13 residues.

This chain links TRBV18 with TRBJ1-1; D may be TRBD1 (5 bases). The sequence was obtained from a male donor with papillary thyroid cancer or a benign thyroid nodule (not recorded which). Some clones in this sample may be carry-over from other donors' samples. The sequenced sample was tumor tissue. The CDR3 DNA reads TGTGCCAGCTCACCAGGGGGGAACACTGAAGCTTTCTTT. It codes for CASSPGGNTEAFF.